This record covers a single TCR beta chain. MiXCR, run by TCRdb on the RT-PCR reads, gives a single entry per CDR3 protein. Of approximately 700,000 distinct CDR3 sequences listed, approximately 14% are singletons. This sample stems from a study of response to subunit inactivated influenza vaccine. This sequence originates from a man in his forties or fifties who received an inactivated influenza vaccine. Sequenced here: PBMCs from blood, sampled 12 days after vaccination.

The CDR3 is CAISESTPGSEAFF. CDR3 nucleotides: TGTGCCATCAGTGAGTCGACTCCGGGCAGTGAAGCTTTCTTT. The gene calls are TRBV10-3 and TRBJ1-1, with D uncertain. The CDR3 is 14 amino acids. The V end was cut by 0 bases, the J end by 7 bases, with 12 bases between. Germline lookup yields CDR1 ENHRY and CDR2 SYGVKD.